This section outlines one T cell receptor beta chain sequence together with its context. Rectal tissue came from one to two pinch biopsies taken at colonoscopy. This record belongs to a study of pediatric ulcerative colitis. Assay: immunoSEQ multiplex PCR; the TCRdb copy retains only in-frame clones and omits some. The data hold around 40,000 clones, with 60% to 75% observed a single time. The sequence derives from a boy aged 5-17 years with severe ulcerative colitis. Sequenced: gut tissue.

This CDR3 is CATSREEERLTEAFF. The CDR3 DNA reads as TGTGCCACCAGCAGAGAAGAGGAACGGTTAACTGAAGCTTTCTTT. The chain employs TRBV15 and TRBJ1-1; no reliable D call. Germline CDR1 reads LNHNV; CDR2 reads YYDKDF (reference sequence). Trimming removed 0 bases from V and 5 bases from J, with 13 bases in between. The CDR3 covers 15 residues.